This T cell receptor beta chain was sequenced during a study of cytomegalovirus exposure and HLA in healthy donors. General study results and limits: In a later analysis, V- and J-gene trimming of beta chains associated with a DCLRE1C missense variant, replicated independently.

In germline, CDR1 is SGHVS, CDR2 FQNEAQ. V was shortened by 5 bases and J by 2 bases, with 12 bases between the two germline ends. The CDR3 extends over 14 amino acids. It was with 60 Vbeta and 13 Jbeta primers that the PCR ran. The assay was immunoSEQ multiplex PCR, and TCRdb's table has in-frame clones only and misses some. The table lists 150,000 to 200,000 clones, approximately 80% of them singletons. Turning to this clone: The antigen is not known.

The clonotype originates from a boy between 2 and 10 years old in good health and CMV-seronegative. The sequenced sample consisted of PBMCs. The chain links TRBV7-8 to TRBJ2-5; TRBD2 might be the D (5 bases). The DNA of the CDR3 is TGTGCCAGCAGCCCCGGACTCCCTCAAGAGACCCAGTACTTC. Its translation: CASSPGLPQETQYF.